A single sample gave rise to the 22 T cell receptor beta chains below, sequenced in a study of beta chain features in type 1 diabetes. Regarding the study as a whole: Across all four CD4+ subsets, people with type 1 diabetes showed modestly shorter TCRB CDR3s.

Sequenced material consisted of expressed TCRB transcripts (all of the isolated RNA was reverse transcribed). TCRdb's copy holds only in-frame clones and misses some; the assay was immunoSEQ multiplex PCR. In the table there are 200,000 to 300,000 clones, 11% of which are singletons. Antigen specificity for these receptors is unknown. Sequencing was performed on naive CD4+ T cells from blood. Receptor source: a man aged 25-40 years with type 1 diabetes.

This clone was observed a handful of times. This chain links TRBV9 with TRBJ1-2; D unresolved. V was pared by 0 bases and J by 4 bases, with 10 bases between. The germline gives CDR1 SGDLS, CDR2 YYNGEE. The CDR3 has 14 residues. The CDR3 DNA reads TGTGCCAGCAGCGTAGAAGGCGGGCCCTATGGCTACACCTTC. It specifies CASSVEGGPYGYTF.

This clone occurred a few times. CDR3 loop: CASSLGRGGTTGELFF. The CDR3 DNA reads as TGTGCCAGCAGCCTTGGTCGGGGAGGGACCACCGGGGAGCTGTTTTTT. V gene TRBV5-4 combines with J gene TRBJ2-2; 7 nucleotides agree with TRBD2. V was clipped by 4 bases and J by 4 bases; unmatched bases: 10. CDR3 length: 16 residues. In germline, CDR1 is SGHNT, CDR2 YYREEE (reference sequence).

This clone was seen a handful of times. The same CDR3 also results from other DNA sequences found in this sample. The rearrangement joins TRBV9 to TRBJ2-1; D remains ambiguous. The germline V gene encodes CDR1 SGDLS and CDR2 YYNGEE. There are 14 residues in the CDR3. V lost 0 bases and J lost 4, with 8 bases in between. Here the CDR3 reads CASSVASGYNEQFF. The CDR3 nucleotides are TGTGCCAGCAGCGTAGCTTCAGGTTACAATGAGCAGTTCTTC.

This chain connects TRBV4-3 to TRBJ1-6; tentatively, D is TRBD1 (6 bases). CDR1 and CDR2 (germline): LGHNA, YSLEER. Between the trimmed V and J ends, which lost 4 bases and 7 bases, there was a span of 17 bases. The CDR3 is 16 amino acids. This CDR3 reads CASSRSRGTMNSPLHF. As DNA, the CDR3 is TGCGCCAGCAGCCGCTCAAGGGGGACGATGAATTCACCCCTCCACTTT.

The CDR3 sequence: CASSPAGGAYEQYF. The CDR3 DNA sequence: TGTGCCAGCTCACCGGCAGGAGGGGCCTACGAGCAGTACTTC. The chain carries TRBV18 and TRBJ2-7; D may be TRBD2 (6 bases). V lost 3 bases to trimming and J lost 2 bases, with 11 bases between them. Germline loops: CDR1 KGHSH, CDR2 LQKENI. The CDR3 is made up of 14 amino acids.

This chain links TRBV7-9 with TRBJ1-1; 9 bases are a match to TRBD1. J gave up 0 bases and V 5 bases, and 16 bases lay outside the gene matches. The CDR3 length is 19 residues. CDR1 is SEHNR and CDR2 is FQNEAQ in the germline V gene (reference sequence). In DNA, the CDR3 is TGTGCCAGCAGCCCCCAACCGGGTCGGACAGGGGTAGTGAACACTGAAGCTTTCTTT. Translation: CASSPQPGRTGVVNTEAFF.

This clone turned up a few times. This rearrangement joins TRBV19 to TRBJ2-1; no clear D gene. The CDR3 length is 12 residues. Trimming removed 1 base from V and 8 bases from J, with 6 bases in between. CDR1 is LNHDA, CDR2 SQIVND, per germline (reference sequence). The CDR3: CASSIVRDEQFF. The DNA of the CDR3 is TGTGCCAGTAGTATAGTCCGTGATGAGCAGTTCTTC.

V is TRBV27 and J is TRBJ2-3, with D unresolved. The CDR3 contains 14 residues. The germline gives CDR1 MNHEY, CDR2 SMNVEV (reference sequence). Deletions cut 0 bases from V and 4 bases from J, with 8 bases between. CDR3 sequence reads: CASSLSLASDTQYF. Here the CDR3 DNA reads TGTGCCAGCAGTTTATCGTTGGCCTCAGATACGCAGTATTTT.

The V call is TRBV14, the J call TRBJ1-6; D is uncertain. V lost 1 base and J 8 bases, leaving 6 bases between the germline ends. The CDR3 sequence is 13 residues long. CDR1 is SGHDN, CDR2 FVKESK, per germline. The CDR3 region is CASSQAHDSPLHF. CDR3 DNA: TGTGCCAGCAGCCAAGCACATGATTCACCCCTCCACTTT.

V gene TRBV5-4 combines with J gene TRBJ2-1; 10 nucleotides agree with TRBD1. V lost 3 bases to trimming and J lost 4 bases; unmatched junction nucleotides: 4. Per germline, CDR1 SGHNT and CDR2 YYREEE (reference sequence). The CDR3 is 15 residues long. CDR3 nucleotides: TGTGCCAGCAGCTCCGGACAGGGGGGGTACAATGAGCAGTTCTTC. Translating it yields CASSSGQGGYNEQFF.

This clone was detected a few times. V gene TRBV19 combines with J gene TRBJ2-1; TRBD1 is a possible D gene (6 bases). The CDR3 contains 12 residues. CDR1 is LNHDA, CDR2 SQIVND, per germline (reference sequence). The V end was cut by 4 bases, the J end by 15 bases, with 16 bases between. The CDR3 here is CASSTKGGYPFF. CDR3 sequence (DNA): TGTGCCAGTAGTACCAAAGGGGGATATCCGTTCTTC.

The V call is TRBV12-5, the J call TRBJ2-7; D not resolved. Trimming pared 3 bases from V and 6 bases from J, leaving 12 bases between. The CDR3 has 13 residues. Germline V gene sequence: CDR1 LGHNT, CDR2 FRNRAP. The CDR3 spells CASGFTGYPEQYF. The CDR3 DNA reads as TGTGCTAGTGGTTTTACCGGGTATCCCGAGCAGTACTTC.

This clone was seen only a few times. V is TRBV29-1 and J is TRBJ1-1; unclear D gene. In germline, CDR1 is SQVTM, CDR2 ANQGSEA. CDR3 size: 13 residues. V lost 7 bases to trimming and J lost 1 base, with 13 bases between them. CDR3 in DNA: TGCAGCGCTTTGGGCCCAACGAACACTGAAGCTTTCTTT. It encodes CSALGPTNTEAFF.

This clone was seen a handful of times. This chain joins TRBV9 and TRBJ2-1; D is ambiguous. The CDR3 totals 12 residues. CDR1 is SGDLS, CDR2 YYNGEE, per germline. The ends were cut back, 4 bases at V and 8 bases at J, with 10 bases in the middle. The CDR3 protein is CASSPSVDEQFF. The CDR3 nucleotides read TGTGCCAGCAGCCCCTCGGTCGATGAGCAGTTCTTC.

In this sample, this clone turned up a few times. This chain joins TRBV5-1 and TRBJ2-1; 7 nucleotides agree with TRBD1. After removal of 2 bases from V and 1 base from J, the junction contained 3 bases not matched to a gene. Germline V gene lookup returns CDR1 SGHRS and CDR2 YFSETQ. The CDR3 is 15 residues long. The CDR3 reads CASSFDRVSYNEQFF. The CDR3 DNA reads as TGCGCCAGCAGCTTTGACAGGGTATCCTACAATGAGCAGTTCTTC.

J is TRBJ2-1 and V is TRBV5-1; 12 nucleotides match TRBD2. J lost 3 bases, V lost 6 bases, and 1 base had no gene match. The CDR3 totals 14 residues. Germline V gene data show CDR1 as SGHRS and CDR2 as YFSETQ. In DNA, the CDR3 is TGCGCCAGCACACTAGCGGGGGGCTACAATGAGCAGTTCTTC. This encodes CASTLAGGYNEQFF.

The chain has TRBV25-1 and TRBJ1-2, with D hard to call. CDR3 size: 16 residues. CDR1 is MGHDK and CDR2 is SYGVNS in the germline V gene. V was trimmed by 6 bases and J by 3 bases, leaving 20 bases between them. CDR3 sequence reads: CASSDLGGLGDYGYTF. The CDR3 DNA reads TGTGCCAGCAGCGACTTGGGAGGGCTTGGGGACTATGGCTACACCTTC.

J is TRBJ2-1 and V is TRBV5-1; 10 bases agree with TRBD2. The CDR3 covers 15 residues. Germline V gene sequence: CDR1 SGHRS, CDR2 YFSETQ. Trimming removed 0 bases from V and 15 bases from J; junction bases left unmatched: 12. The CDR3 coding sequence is TGCGCCAGCAGCTTGGACGGACTAGCGGCCCTCTCAGGGTTCTTC. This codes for CASSLDGLAALSGFF.

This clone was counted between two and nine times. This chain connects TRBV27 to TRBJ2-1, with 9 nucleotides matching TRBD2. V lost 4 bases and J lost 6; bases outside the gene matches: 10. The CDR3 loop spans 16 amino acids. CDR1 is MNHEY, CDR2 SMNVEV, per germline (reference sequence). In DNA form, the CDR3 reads TGTGCCAGCAGTTCTTTTTTGCGGGGGGGCCCCAATGAGCAGTTCTTC. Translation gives CASSSFLRGGPNEQFF.

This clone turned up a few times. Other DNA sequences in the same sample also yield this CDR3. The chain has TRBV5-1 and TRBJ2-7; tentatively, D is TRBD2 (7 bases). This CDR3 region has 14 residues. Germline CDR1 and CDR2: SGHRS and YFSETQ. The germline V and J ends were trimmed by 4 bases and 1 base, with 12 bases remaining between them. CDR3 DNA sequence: TGCGCCAGCAGCCCCCGGGGGGCTTCCTACGAGCAGTACTTC. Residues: CASSPRGASYEQYF.

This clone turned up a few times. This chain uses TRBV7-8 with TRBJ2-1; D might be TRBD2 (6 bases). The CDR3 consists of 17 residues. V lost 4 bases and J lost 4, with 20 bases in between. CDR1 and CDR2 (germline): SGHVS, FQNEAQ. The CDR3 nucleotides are TGTGCCAGCAGCTCGTACACCGGGGGACTGGTTTACAATGAGCAGTTCTTC. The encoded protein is CASSSYTGGLVYNEQFF.

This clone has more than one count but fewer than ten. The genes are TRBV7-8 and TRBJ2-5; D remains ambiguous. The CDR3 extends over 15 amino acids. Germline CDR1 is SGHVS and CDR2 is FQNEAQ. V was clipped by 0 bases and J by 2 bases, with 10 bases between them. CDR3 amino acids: CASSLARGYQETQYF. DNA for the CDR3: TGTGCCAGCAGCTTAGCTCGCGGCTATCAAGAGACCCAGTACTTC.